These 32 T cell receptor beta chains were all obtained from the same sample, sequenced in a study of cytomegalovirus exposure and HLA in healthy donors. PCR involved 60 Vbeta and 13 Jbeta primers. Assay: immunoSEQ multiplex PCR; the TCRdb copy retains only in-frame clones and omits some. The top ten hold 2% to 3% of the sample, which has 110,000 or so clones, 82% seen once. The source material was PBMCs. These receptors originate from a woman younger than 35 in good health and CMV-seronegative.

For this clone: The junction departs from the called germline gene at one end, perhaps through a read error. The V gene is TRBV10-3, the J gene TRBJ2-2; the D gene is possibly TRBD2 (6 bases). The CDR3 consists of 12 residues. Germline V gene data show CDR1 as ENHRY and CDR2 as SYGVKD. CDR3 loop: CAVRLDTGELFF. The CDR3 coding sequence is TGTGCCGTCAGACTAGATACCGGGGAGCTGTTTTTT.

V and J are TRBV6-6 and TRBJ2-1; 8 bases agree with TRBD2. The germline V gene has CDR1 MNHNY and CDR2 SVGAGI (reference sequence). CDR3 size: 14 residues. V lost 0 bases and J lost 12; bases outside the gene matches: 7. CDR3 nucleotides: TGTGCCAGCAGTTACTCGAATGGCGGGGGGACGCAGTTCTTC. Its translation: CASSYSNGGGTQFF.

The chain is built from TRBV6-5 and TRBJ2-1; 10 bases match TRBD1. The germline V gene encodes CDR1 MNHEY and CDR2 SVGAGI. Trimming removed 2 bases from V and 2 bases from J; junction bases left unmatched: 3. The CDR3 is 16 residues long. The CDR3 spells CASSYLGTGAYNEQFF. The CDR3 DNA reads TGTGCCAGCAGTTACCTCGGGACAGGGGCCTACAATGAGCAGTTCTTC.

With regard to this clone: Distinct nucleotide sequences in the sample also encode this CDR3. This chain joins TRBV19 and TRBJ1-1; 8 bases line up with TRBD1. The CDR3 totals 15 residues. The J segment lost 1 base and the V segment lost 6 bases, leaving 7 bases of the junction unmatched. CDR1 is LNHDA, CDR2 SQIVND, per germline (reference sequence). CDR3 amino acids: CASSIWTGRNTEAFF. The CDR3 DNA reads TGTGCCAGTAGCATCTGGACAGGGAGGAACACTGAAGCTTTCTTT.

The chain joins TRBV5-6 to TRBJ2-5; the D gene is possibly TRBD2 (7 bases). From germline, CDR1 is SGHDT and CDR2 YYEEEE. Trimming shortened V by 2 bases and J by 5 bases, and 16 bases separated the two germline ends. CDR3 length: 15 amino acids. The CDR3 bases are TGTGCCAGCAGCTTATGGGGGGGCTACGGGGAGACCCAGTACTTC. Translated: CASSLWGGYGETQYF.

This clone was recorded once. The CDR3 DNA follows: TGTGCCAGCAGTGGGCAGGTGGATCGGCCCCAGCATTTT. Encoded protein: CASSGQVDRPQHF. This rearrangement joins TRBV2 to TRBJ1-5; D call uncertain. Trimming pared 4 bases from V and 9 bases from J, leaving 13 bases between. From germline, CDR1 is SNHLY and CDR2 FYNNEI. CDR3 length: 13 residues.

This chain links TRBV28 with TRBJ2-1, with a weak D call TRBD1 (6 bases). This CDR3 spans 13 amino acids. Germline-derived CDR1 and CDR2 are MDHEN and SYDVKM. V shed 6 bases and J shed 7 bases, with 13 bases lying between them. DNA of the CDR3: TGTGCCAGCAGCCTACAGGGCCAGAATGAGCAGTTCTTC. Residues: CASSLQGQNEQFF. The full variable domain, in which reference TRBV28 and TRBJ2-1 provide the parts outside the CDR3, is DVKVTQSSRYLVKRTGEKVFLECVQDMDHENMFWYRQDPGLGLRLIYFSYDVKMKEKGDIPEGYSVSREKKERFSLILESASTNQTSMYLCASSLQGQNEQFFGPGTRLTVL.

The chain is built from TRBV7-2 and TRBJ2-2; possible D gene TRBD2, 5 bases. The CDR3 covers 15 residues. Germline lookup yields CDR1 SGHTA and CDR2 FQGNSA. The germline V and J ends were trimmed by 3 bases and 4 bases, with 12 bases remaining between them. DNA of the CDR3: TGTGCCAGCAGCTTGGGAGCGAGAGTCACCGGGGAGCTGTTTTTT. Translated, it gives CASSLGARVTGELFF. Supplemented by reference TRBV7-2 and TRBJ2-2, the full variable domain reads GAGVSQSPSNKVTEKGKDVELRCDPISGHTALYWYRQSLGQGLEFLIYFQGNSAPDKSGLPSDRFSAERTGGSVSTLTIQRTQQEDSAVYLCASSLGARVTGELFFGEGSRLTVL.

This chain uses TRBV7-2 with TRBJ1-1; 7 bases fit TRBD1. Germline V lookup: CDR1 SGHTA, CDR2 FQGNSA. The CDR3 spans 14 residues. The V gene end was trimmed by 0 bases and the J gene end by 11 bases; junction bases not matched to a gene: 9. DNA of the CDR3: TGTGCCAGCAGCTTAGCGCCAAGACAGGGTTTGGCTTTCTTT. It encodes CASSLAPRQGLAFF. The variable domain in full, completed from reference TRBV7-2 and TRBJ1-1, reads GAGVSQSPSNKVTEKGKDVELRCDPISGHTALYWYRQSLGQGLEFLIYFQGNSAPDKSGLPSDRFSAERTGGSVSTLTIQRTQQEDSAVYLCASSLAPRQGLAFFGQGTRLTVV.

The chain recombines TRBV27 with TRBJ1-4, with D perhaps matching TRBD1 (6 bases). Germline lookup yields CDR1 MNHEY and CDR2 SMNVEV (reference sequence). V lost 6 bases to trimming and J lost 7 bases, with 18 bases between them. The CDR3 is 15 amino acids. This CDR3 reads CASSPRQVRGEKLFF. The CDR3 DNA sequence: TGTGCCAGCAGCCCGAGACAGGTTCGAGGTGAAAAACTGTTTTTT.

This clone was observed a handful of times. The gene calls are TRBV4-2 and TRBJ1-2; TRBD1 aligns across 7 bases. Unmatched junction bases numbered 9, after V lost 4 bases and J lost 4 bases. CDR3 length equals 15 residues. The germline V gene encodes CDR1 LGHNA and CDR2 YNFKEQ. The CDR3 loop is CASSPGTATGYGYTF. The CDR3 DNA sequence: TGTGCCAGCAGCCCCGGGACAGCCACCGGCTATGGCTACACCTTC.

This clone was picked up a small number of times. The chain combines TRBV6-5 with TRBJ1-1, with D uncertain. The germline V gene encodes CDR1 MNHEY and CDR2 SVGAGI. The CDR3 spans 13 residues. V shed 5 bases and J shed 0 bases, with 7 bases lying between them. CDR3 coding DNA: TGTGCCAGCAGTCCCACATTGAACACTGAAGCTTTCTTT. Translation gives CASSPTLNTEAFF.

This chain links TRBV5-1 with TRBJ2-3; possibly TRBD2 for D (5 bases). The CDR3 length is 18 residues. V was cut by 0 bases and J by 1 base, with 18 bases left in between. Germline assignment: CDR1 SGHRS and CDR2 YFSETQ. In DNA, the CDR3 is TGCGCCAGCAGCTTGGCCAGAATAGATGGAGGTCGCACAGATACGCAGTATTTT. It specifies CASSLARIDGGRTDTQYF.

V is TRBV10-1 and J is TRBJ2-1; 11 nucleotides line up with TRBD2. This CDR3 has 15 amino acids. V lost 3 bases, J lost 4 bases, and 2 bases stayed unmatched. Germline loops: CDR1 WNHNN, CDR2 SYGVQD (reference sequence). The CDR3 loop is CASSEPSGGYNEQFF. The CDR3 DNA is TGCGCCAGCAGTGAACCTAGCGGGGGGTACAATGAGCAGTTCTTC.

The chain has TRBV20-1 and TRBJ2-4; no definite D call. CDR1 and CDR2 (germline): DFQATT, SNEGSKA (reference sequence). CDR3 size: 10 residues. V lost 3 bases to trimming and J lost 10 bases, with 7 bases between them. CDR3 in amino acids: CSARLQIQYF. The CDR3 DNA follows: TGCAGTGCTAGGTTACAGATTCAGTACTTC.

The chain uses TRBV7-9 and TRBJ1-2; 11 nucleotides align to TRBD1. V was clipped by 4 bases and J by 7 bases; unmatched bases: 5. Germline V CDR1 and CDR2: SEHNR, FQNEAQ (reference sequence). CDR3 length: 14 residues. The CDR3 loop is CASSSGQGAFGYTF. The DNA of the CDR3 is TGTGCCAGCAGCTCAGGACAGGGGGCATTTGGCTACACCTTC.

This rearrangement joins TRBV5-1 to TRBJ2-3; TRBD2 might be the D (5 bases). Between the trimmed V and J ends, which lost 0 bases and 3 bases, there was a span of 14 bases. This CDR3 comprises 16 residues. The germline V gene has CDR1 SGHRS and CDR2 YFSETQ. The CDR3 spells CASSLVEGRETDTQYF. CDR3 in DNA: TGCGCCAGCAGCTTGGTCGAAGGGAGAGAGACAGATACGCAGTATTTT.

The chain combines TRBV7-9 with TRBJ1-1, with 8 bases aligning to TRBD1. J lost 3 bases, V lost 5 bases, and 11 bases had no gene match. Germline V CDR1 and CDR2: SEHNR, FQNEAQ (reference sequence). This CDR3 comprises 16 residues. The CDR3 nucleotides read TGTGCCAGCAGCCCCCGACGGGACAGGTCCGACACTGAAGCTTTCTTT. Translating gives CASSPRRDRSDTEAFF.

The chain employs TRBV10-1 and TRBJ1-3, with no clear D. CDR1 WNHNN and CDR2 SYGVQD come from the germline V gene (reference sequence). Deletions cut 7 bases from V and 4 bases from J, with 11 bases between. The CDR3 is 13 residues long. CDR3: CASTTIAGNTIYF. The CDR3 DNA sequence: TGCGCCAGCACTACGATTGCAGGAAACACCATATATTTT.

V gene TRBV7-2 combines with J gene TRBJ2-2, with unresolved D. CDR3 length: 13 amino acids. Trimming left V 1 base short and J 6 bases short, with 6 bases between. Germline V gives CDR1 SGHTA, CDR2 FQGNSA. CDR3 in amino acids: CASSLVGPGELFF. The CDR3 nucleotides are TGTGCCAGCAGCTTAGTGGGCCCCGGGGAGCTGTTTTTT.

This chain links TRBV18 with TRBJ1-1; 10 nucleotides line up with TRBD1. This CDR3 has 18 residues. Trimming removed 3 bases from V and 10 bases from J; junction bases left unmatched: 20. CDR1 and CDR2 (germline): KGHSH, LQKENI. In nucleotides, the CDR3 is TGTGCCAGCTCACCTCTTGTGGGACAGGGGTCCCAGAGGTCGTTAGCTTTCTTT. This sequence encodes CASSPLVGQGSQRSLAFF.

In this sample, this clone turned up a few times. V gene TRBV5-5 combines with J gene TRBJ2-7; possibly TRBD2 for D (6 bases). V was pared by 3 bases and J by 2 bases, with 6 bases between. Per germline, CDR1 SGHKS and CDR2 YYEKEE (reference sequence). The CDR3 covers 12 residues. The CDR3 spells CASSWRAYEQYF. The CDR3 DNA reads TGTGCCAGCAGCTGGAGGGCCTACGAGCAGTACTTC.

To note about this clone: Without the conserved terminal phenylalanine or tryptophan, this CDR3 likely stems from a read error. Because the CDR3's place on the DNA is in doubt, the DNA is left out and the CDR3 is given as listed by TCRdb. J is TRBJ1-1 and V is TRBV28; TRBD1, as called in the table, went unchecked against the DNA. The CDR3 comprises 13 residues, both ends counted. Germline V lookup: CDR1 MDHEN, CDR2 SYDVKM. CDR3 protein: CASSPGTGGIGRL.

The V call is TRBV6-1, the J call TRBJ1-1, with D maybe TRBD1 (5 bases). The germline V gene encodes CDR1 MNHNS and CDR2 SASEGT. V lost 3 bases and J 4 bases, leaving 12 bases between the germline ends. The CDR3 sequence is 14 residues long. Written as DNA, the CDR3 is TGTGCCAGCAGTGAGTCCGGCGGGGGCACTGAAGCTTTCTTT. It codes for CASSESGGGTEAFF.

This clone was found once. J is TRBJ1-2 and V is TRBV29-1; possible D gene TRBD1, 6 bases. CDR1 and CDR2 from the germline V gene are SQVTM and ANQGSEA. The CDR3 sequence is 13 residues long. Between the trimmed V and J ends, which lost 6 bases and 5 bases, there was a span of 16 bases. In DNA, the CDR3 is TGCAGCGTCTCCGGGGGGGGCATATATGGCTACACCTTC. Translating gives CSVSGGGIYGYTF.

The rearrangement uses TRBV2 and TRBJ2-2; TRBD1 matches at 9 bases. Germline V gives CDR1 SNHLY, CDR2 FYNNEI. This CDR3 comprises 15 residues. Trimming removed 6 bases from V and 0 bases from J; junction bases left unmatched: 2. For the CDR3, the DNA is TGTGCCAGCAGCAGACAGGGGGCGAACACCGGGGAGCTGTTTTTT. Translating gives CASSRQGANTGELFF.

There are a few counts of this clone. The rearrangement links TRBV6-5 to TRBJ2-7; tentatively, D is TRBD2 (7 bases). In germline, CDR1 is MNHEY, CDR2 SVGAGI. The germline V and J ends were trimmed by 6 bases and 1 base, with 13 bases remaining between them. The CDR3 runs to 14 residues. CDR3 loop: CASRYREGSYEQYV. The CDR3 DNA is TGTGCCAGCAGATACAGGGAGGGGTCCTACGAGCAGTACGTC.

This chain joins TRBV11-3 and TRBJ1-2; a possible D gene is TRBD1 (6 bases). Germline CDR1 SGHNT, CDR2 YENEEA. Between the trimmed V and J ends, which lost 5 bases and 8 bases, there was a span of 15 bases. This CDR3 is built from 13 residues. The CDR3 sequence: CASSLGWGLGYTF. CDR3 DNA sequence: TGTGCCAGCAGCCTGGGATGGGGGCTCGGCTACACCTTC.

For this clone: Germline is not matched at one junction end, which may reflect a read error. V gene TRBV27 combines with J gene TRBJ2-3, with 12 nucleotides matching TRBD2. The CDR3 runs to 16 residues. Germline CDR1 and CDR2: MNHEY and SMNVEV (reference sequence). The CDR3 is CASSPGLAGITHTQYF. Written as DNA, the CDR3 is TGTGCCAGCAGTCCCGGACTAGCGGGGATCACACATACGCAGTATTTT.

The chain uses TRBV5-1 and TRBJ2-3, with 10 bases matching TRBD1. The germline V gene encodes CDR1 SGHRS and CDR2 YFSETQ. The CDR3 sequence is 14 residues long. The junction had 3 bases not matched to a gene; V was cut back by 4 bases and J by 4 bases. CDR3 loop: CASSPDRGPDTQYF. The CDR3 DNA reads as TGCGCCAGCAGCCCAGACAGGGGGCCAGATACGCAGTATTTT.

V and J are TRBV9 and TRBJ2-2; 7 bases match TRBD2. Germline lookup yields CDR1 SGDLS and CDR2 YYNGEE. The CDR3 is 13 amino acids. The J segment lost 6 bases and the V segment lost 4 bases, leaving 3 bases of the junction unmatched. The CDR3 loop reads CASSPRGAGELFF. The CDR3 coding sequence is TGTGCCAGCAGCCCACGGGGGGCCGGGGAGCTGTTTTTT. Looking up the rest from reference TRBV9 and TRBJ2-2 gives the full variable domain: DSGVTQTPKHLITATGQRVTLRCSPRSGDLSVYWYQQSLDQGLQFLIQYYNGEERAKGNILERFSAQQFPDLHSELNLSSLELGDSALYFCASSPRGAGELFFGEGSRLTVL.

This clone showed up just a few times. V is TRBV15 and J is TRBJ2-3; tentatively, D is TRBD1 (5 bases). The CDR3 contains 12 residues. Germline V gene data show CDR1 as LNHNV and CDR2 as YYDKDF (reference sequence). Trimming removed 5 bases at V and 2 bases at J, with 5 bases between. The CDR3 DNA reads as TGTGCCACCAGCGGGGCCACAGATACGCAGTATTTT. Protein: CATSGATDTQYF.